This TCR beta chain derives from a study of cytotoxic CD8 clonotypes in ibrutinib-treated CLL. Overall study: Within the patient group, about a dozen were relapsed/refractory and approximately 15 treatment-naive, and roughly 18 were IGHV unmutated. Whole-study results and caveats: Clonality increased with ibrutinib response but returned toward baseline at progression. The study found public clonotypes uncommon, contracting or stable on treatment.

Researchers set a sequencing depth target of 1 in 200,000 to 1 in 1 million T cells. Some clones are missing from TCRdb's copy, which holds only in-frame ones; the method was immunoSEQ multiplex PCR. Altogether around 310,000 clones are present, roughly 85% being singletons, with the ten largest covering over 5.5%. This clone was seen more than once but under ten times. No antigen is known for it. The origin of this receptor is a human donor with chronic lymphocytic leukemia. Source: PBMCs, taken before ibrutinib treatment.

CDR3 amino acids: CAWKRGGSNQPQHF. In DNA form, the CDR3 reads TGTGCCTGGAAGAGAGGGGGTAGCAATCAGCCCCAGCATTTT. The gene calls are TRBV30 and TRBJ1-5, with D possibly matching TRBD1 (6 bases). The CDR3 spans 14 residues. Between the trimmed V and J ends, which lost 4 bases and 0 bases, there was a span of 10 bases. The V gene's germline CDR1 is GTSNPN and CDR2 SVGIG (reference sequence).